This TCR beta chain emerged from a study of shared clonotypes between healthy human individuals. The study's findings and limits: In general, naive subsets displayed greater estimated richness than memory subsets did.

The V gene end was trimmed by 6 bases and the J gene end by 3 bases; junction bases not matched to a gene: 7. This CDR3 has 16 residues. Germline loops: CDR1 MGHRA, CDR2 YSYEKL. On this clone itself: Antigen: not known.

Samples underwent the assay at deep level. Genomic DNA (from each subset) was split evenly across several immunoSEQ plates. Authors' analysis steps: Junction-only immunoSEQ sequences carried no quality scores, so filtering differed. The protocol was immunoSEQ multiplex PCR, while the TCRdb copy is restricted to in-frame clones and leaves out a portion. Clone size and the V and J calls come from that table; the DNA yielded D and trimming. The sample lists approximately 2,000,000 clones; 92% were seen once. This sequence joins TRBV4-1 and TRBJ2-2, with 10 bases that match TRBD1. The source material was naive CD4+ T cells from PBMCs. This sample's subset: CD45RA+ positively selected. This TCR was sampled from a man aged 18 to 30 in good health. Some clones in this sample may be carry-over from other donors' samples. In DNA, the CDR3 is TGCGCCAGCAGTACGACCGGGACAGGGGACACCGGGGAGCTGTTTTTT. It translates to CASSTTGTGDTGELFF.